The 5 T cell receptor beta chains below come from one sample, sequenced in a study of blood T cell repertoires in COVID-19. Some clones are missing from TCRdb's copy, which holds only in-frame ones; the method was immunoSEQ multiplex PCR. The sample contains about 63,000 clones, about 83% of which appear only once. The sequenced material came from peripheral blood. The receptor set was obtained from a woman at least 80 years old with acute or convalescent COVID-19.

Notes on this clone: Other DNA sequences in the same sample also yield this CDR3. This chain uses TRBV15 with TRBJ2-7, with a possible D match to TRBD1 (5 bases). The CDR3 runs 14 residues. The germline gives CDR1 LNHNV, CDR2 YYDKDF (reference sequence). V lost 0 bases and J 2 bases, leaving 8 bases between the germline ends. The CDR3 sequence is CATSRDPGTYEQYF. CDR3 nucleotides: TGTGCCACCAGCAGAGACCCAGGGACCTACGAGCAGTACTTC.

This chain connects TRBV6-5 to TRBJ2-5; 7 bases fit TRBD2. Germline CDR1 is MNHEY and CDR2 is SVGAGI. V was clipped by 1 base and J by 3 bases; unmatched bases: 2. The CDR3 loop spans 14 amino acids. The CDR3 protein is CASSYLTSEETQYF. The CDR3 nucleotides are TGTGCCAGCAGTTACTTAACTAGCGAAGAGACCCAGTACTTC.

This chain joins TRBV18 and TRBJ2-1, with a possible D match to TRBD2 (6 bases). V lost 0 bases, J lost 12 bases, and 12 bases lay in between. Germline CDR1 reads KGHSH; CDR2 reads LQKENI. CDR3 size: 13 residues. Here the CDR3 DNA reads TGTGCCAGCTCACCACCGGTTCCCGGGGGGCAGTTCTTC. Translated, it gives CASSPPVPGGQFF.

J is TRBJ2-6 and V is TRBV28; D may be TRBD2 (5 bases). V was trimmed by 11 bases and J by 4 bases, leaving 18 bases between them. This CDR3 spans 15 amino acids. CDR1 and CDR2 from the germline V gene are MDHEN and SYDVKM. For the CDR3, the DNA is TGTGCCGCGGGCTCCGACCATTGGGGGGCCAACGTCCTGACTTTC. Its protein is CAAGSDHWGANVLTF.

The chain has TRBV15 and TRBJ1-6, with TRBD1 as a possible D gene (5 bases). The length of the CDR3 is 15 residues. Trimming stripped 0 bases from V and 7 bases from J, with 10 bases between. Germline V CDR1 and CDR2: LNHNV, YYDKDF (reference sequence). The CDR3 region is CATSRDQGANSPLHF. The CDR3 region has the DNA TGTGCCACCAGCAGAGATCAGGGTGCAAATTCACCCCTCCACTTT.